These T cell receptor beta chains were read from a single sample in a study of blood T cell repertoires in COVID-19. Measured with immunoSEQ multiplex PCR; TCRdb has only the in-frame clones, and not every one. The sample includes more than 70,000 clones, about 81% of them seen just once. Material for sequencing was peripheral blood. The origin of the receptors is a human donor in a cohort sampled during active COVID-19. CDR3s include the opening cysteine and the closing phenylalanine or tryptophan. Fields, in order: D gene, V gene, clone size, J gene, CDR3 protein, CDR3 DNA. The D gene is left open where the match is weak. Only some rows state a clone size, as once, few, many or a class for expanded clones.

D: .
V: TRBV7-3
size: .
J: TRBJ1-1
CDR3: CASSLAGEFTEAFF
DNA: TGTGCCAGCAGCTTAGCAGGGGAGTTCACTGAAGCTTTCTTT

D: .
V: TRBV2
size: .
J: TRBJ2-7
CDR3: CASSGVEQYF
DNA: TGTGCCAGCAGTGGCGTCGAGCAGTACTTC

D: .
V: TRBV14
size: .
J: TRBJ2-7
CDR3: CASSRRGSYEQYF
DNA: TGTGCCAGCAGCCGAAGGGGCTCCTACGAGCAGTACTTC

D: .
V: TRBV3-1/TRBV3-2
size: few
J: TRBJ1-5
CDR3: CASSQARGQGQPQHF
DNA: TGTGCCAGCAGCCAAGCTAGGGGACAAGGCCAGCCCCAGCATTTT

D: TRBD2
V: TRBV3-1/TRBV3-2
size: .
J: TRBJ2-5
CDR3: CASSQPSGGSPGQETQYF
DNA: TGTGCCAGCAGCCAACCTAGCGGGGGGTCCCCCGGGCAAGAGACCCAGTACTTC

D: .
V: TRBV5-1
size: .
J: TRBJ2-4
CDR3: CASSLAGIWAKNIQYF
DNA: TGCGCCAGCAGCTTGGCGGGGATTTGGGCCAAAAACATTCAGTACTTC

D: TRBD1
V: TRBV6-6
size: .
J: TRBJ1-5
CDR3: CASSAGQGEGRPQHF
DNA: TGTGCCAGCAGTGCGGGACAGGGGGAAGGCCGGCCCCAGCATTTT

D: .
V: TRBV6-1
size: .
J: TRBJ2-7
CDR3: CASSETGAWEQYF
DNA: TGTGCCAGCAGTGAGACTGGGGCCTGGGAGCAGTACTTC

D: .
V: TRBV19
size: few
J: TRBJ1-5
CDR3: CASVSGDLSNQPQHF
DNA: TGTGCCAGTGTTTCAGGGGATTTGAGCAATCAGCCCCAGCATTTT

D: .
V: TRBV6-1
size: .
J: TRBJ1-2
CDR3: CASSEDRALDGYTF
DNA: TGTGCCAGCAGTGAAGACAGGGCCCTAGACGGCTACACCTTC

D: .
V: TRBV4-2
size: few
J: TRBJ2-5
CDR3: CASSLRLGETQYF
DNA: TGTGCCAGCAGCCTTAGACTAGGGGAGACCCAGTACTTC

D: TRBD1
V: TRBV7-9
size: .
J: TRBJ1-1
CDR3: CASSFPGQGLTEAFF
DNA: TGTGCCAGCAGCTTTCCGGGACAGGGGTTAACTGAAGCTTTCTTT

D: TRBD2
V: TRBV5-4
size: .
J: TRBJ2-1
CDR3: CASSFGSGAENEQFF
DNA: TGTGCCAGCAGCTTCGGCAGCGGGGCCGAGAATGAGCAGTTCTTC

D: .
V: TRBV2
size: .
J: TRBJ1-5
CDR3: CASKSRGPQHF
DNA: TGTGCCAGCAAGTCGCGTGGGCCCCAGCATTTT

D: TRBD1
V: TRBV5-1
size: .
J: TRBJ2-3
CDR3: CASSLGRTGGTDTQYF
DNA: TGCGCCAGCAGCTTGGGTAGAACAGGGGGCACAGATACGCAGTATTTT

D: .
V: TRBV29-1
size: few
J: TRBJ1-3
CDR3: CSATESSGNTIYF
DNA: TGCAGCGCTACAGAGAGCTCTGGAAACACCATATATTTT

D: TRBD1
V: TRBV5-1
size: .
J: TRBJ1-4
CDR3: CASSLAHRFIGGISTNEKLFF
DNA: TGCGCCAGCAGCTTGGCCCACCGGTTTATAGGGGGCATATCAACTAATGAAAAACTGTTTTTT

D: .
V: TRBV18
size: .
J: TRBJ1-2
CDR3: CASSPLTSELSNYGYTF
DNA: TGTGCCAGCTCACCCCTCACCTCTGAGCTGAGCAACTATGGCTACACCTTC

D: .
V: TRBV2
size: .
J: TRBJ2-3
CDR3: CASSVVRIEDTQYF
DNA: TGTGCCAGCAGTGTTGTCAGGATCGAAGATACGCAGTATTTT

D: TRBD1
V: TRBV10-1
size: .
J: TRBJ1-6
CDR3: CASSPIHGTEHSPLHF
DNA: TGCGCCAGCAGTCCTATTCACGGGACAGAGCATTCACCCCTCCACTTT

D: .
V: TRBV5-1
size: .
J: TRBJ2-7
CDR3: CASSFRRDGEQYF
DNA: TGCGCCAGCAGCTTTCGGAGGGATGGCGAGCAGTACTTC

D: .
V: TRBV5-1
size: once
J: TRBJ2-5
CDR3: CASSLVWRRLQETQYF
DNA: TGCGCCAGCAGCTTGGTCTGGCGGAGGCTTCAAGAGACCCAGTACTTC

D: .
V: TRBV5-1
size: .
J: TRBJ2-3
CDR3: CASSLGSEDTQYF
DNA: TGCGCCAGCAGCCTCGGGTCCGAAGATACGCAGTATTTT

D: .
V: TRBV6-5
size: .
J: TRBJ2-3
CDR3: CASRATSTDTQYF
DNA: TGTGCCAGCAGGGCGACTAGCACAGATACGCAGTATTTT

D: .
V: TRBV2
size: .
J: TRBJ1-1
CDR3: CASRPREEAEAFF
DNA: TGTGCCAGCAGACCCAGGGAGGAGGCTGAAGCTTTCTTT

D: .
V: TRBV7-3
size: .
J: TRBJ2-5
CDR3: CASSSDSQETQYF
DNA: TGTGCCAGCAGCTCGGACAGTCAAGAGACCCAGTACTTC

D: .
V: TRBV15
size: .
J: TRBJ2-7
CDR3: CATSREKAGYEQYF
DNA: TGTGCCACCAGCAGAGAAAAAGCAGGCTACGAGCAGTACTTC

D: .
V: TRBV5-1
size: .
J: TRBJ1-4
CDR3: CASSLGETSEKLFF
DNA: TGCGCCAGCAGCTTAGGAGAGACTTCAGAGAAACTGTTTTTT

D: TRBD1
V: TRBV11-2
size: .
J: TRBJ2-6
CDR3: CASSRTVQGAGANVLTF
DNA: TGTGCCAGCAGTCGAACCGTTCAGGGGGCTGGGGCCAACGTCCTGACTTTC

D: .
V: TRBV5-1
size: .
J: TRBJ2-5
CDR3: CASSLGRGETQYF
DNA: TGCGCCAGCAGCTTAGGTAGGGGAGAGACCCAGTACTTC

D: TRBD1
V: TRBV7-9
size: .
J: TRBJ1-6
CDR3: CASSLQGGRGSPLHF
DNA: TGTGCCAGCAGCTTACAAGGGGGCAGGGGTTCACCCCTCCACTTT

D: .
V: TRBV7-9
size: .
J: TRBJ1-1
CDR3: CASSFRQQNTEAFF
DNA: TGTGCCAGCAGCTTCCGACAGCAGAACACTGAAGCTTTCTTT

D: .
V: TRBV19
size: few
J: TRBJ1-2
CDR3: CASRKTEAYGYTF
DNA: TGTGCCAGTAGGAAGACAGAGGCCTATGGCTACACCTTC

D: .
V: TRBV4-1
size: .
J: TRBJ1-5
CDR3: CASSPPGGHPDQPQHF
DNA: TGCGCCAGCAGCCCCCCCGGGGGGCATCCGGACCAGCCCCAGCATTTT

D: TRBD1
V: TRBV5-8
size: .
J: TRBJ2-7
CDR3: CASSARDSAYEQYF
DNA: TGTGCCAGCAGCGCCCGGGACAGCGCCTACGAGCAGTACTTC

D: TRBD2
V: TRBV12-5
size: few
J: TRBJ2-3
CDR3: CASSGVAGGPSTDTQYF
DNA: TGTGCTAGTTCGGGGGTAGCGGGGGGTCCGAGCACAGATACGCAGTATTTT

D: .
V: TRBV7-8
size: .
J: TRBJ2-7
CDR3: CASSFSGLRYEQYF
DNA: TGTGCCAGCAGCTTTTCGGGGTTAAGGTACGAGCAGTACTTC

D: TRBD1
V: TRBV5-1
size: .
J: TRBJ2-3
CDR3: CASSEGAVGDTQYF
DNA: TGCGCCAGCAGTGAGGGGGCGGTGGGAGATACGCAGTATTTT

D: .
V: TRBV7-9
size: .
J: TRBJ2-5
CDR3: CASSSGKTQYF
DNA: TGTGCCAGCAGCTCAGGGAAGACCCAGTACTTC

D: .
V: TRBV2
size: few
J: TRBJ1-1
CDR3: CASSAGEGTEAFF
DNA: TGTGCCAGCAGTGCAGGGGAGGGGACTGAAGCTTTCTTT

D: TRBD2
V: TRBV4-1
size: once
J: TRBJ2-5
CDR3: CASSRTRAGGYQETQYF
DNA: TGCGCCAGCAGCCGGACACGAGCGGGGGGGTACCAAGAGACCCAGTACTTC

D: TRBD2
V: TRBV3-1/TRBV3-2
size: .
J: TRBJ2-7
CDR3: CASSQERGGKYEQYF
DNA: TGTGCCAGCAGCCAAGAGCGGGGGGGCAAGTACGAGCAGTACTTC

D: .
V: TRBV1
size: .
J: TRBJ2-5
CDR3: CTSSPKRGGIAETQYF
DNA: TGCACCAGCAGCCCCAAGCGGGGGGGAATCGCGGAGACCCAGTACTTC

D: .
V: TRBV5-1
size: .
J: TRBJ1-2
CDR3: CASSLPQGEGYGYTF
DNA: TGCGCCAGCAGCCTACCACAGGGCGAAGGCTATGGCTACACCTTC

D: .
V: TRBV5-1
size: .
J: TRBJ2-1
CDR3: CASSFLQVSNEQFF
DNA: TGCGCCAGCAGCTTCTTACAGGTCAGCAATGAGCAGTTCTTC

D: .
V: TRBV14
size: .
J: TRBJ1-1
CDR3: CASSQEIGEAFF
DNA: TGTGCCAGCAGCCAAGAGATCGGTGAAGCTTTCTTT

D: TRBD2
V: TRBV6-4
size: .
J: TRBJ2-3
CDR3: CASSDPQRGGLNTQYF
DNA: TGTGCCAGCAGTGACCCACAGCGGGGGGGCCTAAATACGCAGTATTTT

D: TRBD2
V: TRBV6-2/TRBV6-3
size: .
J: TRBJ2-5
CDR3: CASSYAFPGGPETQYF
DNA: TGTGCCAGCAGTTACGCCTTTCCGGGGGGGCCCGAGACCCAGTACTTC

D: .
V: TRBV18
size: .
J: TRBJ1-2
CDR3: CASSPIQGYGYTF
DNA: TGTGCCAGCTCACCAATCCAGGGGTATGGCTACACCTTC

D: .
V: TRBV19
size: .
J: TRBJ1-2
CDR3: CASSVQRENYGYTF
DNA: TGTGCCAGTAGCGTACAGAGGGAGAACTATGGCTACACCTTC

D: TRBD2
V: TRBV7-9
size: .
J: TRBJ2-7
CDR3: CASSPRTSGVSYEQYF
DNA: TGTGCCAGCAGCCCGCGGACTAGCGGGGTCTCCTACGAGCAGTACTTC

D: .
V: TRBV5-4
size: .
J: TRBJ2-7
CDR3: CASSPDLGPYEQYF
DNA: TGTGCCAGCTCCCCTGATCTAGGCCCCTACGAGCAGTACTTC

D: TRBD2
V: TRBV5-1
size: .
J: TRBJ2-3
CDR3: CASSLWGSGGFTDTQYF
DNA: TGCGCCAGCAGCTTGTGGGGTAGCGGGGGGTTCACAGATACGCAGTATTTT

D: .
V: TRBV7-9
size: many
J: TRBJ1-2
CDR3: CASSLAGGVGYTF
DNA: TGTGCCAGCAGCTTAGCGGGAGGGGTCGGCTACACCTTC

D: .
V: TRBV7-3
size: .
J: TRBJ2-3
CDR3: CASSLTGSADTQYF
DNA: TGTGCCAGCAGCTTAACTGGGAGCGCAGATACGCAGTATTTT

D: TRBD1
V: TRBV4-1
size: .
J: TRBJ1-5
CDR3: CASSQGDSSYSNQPQHF
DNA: TGCGCCAGCAGCCAAGGGGACAGCTCCTATAGCAATCAGCCCCAGCATTTT

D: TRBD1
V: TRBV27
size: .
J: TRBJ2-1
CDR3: CASSDRVLNEQFF
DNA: TGTGCCAGCAGCGACAGGGTCCTGAATGAGCAGTTCTTC